This TCR beta chain was identified during a study of graft-versus-host responses after intestinal transplantation. TCRdb's table, derived via immunoSEQ multiplex PCR, lists solely in-frame clones and lacks some. The data hold about 100,000 clones, with roughly 84% observed a single time. This CDR3 is built from 13 residues. CDR1 MGHRA and CDR2 YSYEKL come from the germline V gene. Regarding this clone: Its matching antigen is unknown.

Whole-study results and caveats: GvH clones were identified in recipient marrow, with some first appearing in ileum or blood. Circulating GvH clone levels at their peak were associated with HvG declines (early post-transplant). When patients had graft-donor T cell macrochimerism, their allografts held high graft-versus-host to host-versus-graft clonal ratios.

This material consisted of unstimulated CD4+ T cells sorted from spleen or lymph node cells, taken before transplant. The TCR sequence derives from a human donor who was the organ donor for an intestinal transplant. V usage is TRBV4-1 and J usage is TRBJ2-5; unclear D gene. The J call may not be correct, given that the DNA end is closer to TRBJ2-7. The CDR3 sequence: CASSQVTVHEQYF. The CDR3 region has the DNA TGCGCCAGCAGCCAAGTTACAGTCCACGAGCAGTACTTC.